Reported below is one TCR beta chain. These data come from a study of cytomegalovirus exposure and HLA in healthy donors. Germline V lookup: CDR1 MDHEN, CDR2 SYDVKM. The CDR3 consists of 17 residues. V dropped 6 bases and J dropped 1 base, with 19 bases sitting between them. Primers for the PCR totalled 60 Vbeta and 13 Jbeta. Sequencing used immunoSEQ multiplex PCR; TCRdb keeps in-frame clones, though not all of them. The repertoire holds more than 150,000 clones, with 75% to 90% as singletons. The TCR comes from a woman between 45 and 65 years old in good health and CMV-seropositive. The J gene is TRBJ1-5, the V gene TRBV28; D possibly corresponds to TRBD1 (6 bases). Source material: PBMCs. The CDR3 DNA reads TGTGCCAGCAGACTCCGGGACACTCTAGGGAGCAATCAGCCCCAGCATTTT. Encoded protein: CASRLRDTLGSNQPQHF. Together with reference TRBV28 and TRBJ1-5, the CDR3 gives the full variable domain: DVKVTQSSRYLVKRTGEKVFLECVQDMDHENMFWYRQDPGLGLRLIYFSYDVKMKEKGDIPEGYSVSREKKERFSLILESASTNQTSMYLCASRLRDTLGSNQPQHFGDGTRLSIL.